Listed below are T cell receptor beta chains from one sample, sequenced in a study of blood T cell repertoires in COVID-19. Using immunoSEQ multiplex PCR, the repertoire was profiled, and TCRdb retains in-frame clones only, with some absent. The table records some 530,000 clones, 70% to 90% of them present only once. The sequenced material came from peripheral blood. These receptors came from a human donor in a cohort sampled during active COVID-19. Each CDR3 is given with its conserved first and last residue. A D gene is named only where the DNA matches it firmly. Rows may omit the clone size; those that give it use once, few, many or a size class.

V	size	D	J	CDR3	DNA
TRBV14	.	TRBD2	TRBJ2-3	CASSRTSGRDTQYF	TGTGCCAGCAGCCGGACTAGCGGGAGAGATACGCAGTATTTT
TRBV19	few	TRBD1	TRBJ1-5	CASTRQGINSNQPQHF	TGTGCCAGTACGAGACAGGGAATCAATAGCAATCAGCCCCAGCATTTT
TRBV11-2	.	.	TRBJ1-3	CASRPTGSSGNTIYF	TGTGCCAGCAGACCGACAGGTTCCTCTGGAAACACCATATATTTT
TRBV4-1	.	.	TRBJ2-5	CASSGQRQETQYF	TGCGCCAGCAGCGGCCAGCGGCAAGAGACCCAGTACTTC
TRBV19	.	.	TRBJ2-3	CASSMNPQDTDTQYF	TGTGCCAGTAGTATGAATCCCCAGGACACAGATACGCAGTATTTT
TRBV5-6	.	TRBD1	TRBJ2-5	CASSFGTGAETQYF	TGTGCCAGCAGCTTCGGGACAGGGGCAGAGACCCAGTACTTC
TRBV4-1	.	.	TRBJ2-3	CASSQDGTGSFADTQYF	TGCGCCAGCAGCCAAGACGGCACAGGTTCTTTCGCAGATACGCAGTATTTT
TRBV11-2	once	TRBD1	TRBJ1-1	CASSPRTGPNTEAFF	TGTGCCAGCAGCCCAAGGACAGGTCCGAACACTGAAGCTTTCTTT
TRBV4-3	.	.	TRBJ2-2	CASSHVQNTGELFF	TGCGCCAGCAGCCACGTACAGAACACCGGGGAGCTGTTTTTT
TRBV6-5	.	.	TRBJ1-1	CASSRGGGTEAFF	TGTGCCAGCAGCCGAGGGGGGGGCACTGAAGCTTTCTTT